This T cell receptor (beta chain) was recorded in a study of regulatory T cells in long-lasting Graves disease. Study outcomes and limitations: Tissue studied was limited to peripheral blood, excluding thyroid tissue.

Remarks on this clonotype: The antigen remains unidentified.

Time point here: newly diagnosed GD, antithyroid drugs for less than 3 months. The TCR library was made from RNA that had been extracted from PBMCs in TRIzol. Both iRepertoire HTBI primers and Arm-PCR of CDR3 regions were used to build the TCR beta libraries. MiXCR, run by TCRdb on the multiplex PCR reads, gives a single entry per CDR3 protein. Of roughly 260,000 distinct CDR3 sequences listed, about 20% are singletons. This CDR3 comprises 15 residues. Germline V gene lookup returns CDR1 DFQATT and CDR2 SNEGSKA (reference sequence). These same data were also listed under a study on T cells in Graves' hyperthyroidism and ophthalmopathy. That paper states: A first-round RT-PCR of the TCR CDR3 used the HTBI primer set.

The sample in question was peripheral blood mononuclear cells (PBMCs), obtained at new diagnosis, from a patient treated with antithyroid drugs. The clonotype comes from a woman in her thirties with Graves disease. J is TRBJ2-5 and V is TRBV20-1, with TRBD2 matching over 15 bases. The J call is uncertain, as TRBJ2-1 better fits the DNA end. CDR3 protein: CSARTGLAGGDEQFF. The CDR3 DNA follows: TGCAGTGCTAGAACGGGACTAGCGGGGGGCGATGAGCAGTTCTTC.